These 32 T cell receptor beta chains came from one sample sequenced in a study of blood T cell repertoires in COVID-19. Only in-frame clones appear in the TCRdb table, and some are missing; sequencing was by immunoSEQ multiplex PCR. The sample includes tens of thousands of clones, approximately 92% of them seen just once. Input material: peripheral blood. Receptor source: a human donor in a cohort sampled during active COVID-19.

The chain combines TRBV7-2 with TRBJ1-5; no clear D. CDR1 and CDR2 from the germline V gene are SGHTA and FQGNSA. CDR3 length: 13 amino acids. Deletions cut 6 bases from V and 9 bases from J, with 15 bases between. The CDR3 DNA reads as TGTGCCAGCAGTGAAAGAGCAGAGGCGCCCCAGCATTTT. Residues: CASSERAEAPQHF.

This rearrangement joins TRBV2 to TRBJ1-5; 8 bases fit TRBD1. CDR3 length equals 14 residues. The J segment lost 8 bases and the V segment lost 4 bases, leaving 7 bases of the junction unmatched. Per germline, CDR1 SNHLY and CDR2 FYNNEI. CDR3 region: CASSGQGPGEPQHF. The DNA of the CDR3 is TGTGCCAGCAGTGGACAGGGGCCTGGGGAGCCCCAGCATTTT.

This chain connects TRBV7-9 to TRBJ2-1; TRBD2 is a possible D gene (6 bases). The CDR3 covers 16 residues. Germline CDR1 and CDR2: SEHNR and FQNEAQ (reference sequence). The V gene lost 5 bases and the J gene lost 1 base, with 15 bases spanning the gap. CDR3 region: CASSPRPGVSYNEQFF. The CDR3 DNA is TGTGCCAGCAGCCCCCGCCCGGGGGTATCCTACAATGAGCAGTTCTTC.

V usage is TRBV15 and J usage is TRBJ2-3; 9 nucleotides agree with TRBD2. The CDR3 is 17 amino acids. CDR1 and CDR2 from the germline V gene are LNHNV and YYDKDF (reference sequence). V trimming: 3 bases; J trimming: 6 bases; junction bases outside the gene matches: 13. The CDR3 nucleotides are TGTGCCACCAGCAGGGGAGGTCAGGGACTAGCTACGGATACGCAGTATTTT. This sequence encodes CATSRGGQGLATDTQYF.

This clone was seen once. This chain connects TRBV27 to TRBJ1-2; 7 nucleotides line up with TRBD1. Trimming at V came to 3 bases and at J to 1 base, leaving 2 bases not matched to a gene. Germline loops: CDR1 MNHEY, CDR2 SMNVEV (reference sequence). The CDR3 is made up of 14 amino acids. The CDR3 region is CASSFRDSNYGYTF. DNA of the CDR3: TGTGCCAGCAGTTTCCGGGACAGTAACTATGGCTACACCTTC.

The V call is TRBV27, the J call TRBJ1-1; D not certain. The V gene's germline CDR1 is MNHEY and CDR2 SMNVEV (reference sequence). Trimming removed 6 bases at V and 0 bases at J, with 17 bases between. The CDR3 extends over 16 amino acids. The CDR3 region is CASSPSHILLNTEAFF. The DNA for the CDR3 is TGTGCCAGCAGCCCCAGTCACATTCTTTTGAACACTGAAGCTTTCTTT.

The chain employs TRBV20-1 and TRBJ2-1, with 9 bases that match TRBD1. This CDR3 spans 11 amino acids. With V trimmed by 5 bases and J by 7 bases, 0 bases remained unmatched. Germline CDR1 and CDR2: DFQATT and SNEGSKA (reference sequence). CDR3 in amino acids: CSAGQGNEQFF. The CDR3 coding sequence is TGCAGTGCTGGACAGGGGAATGAGCAGTTCTTC.

This clone was recorded only once. In DNA form, the CDR3 reads TGCGCCAGCAGCTGGGGTACTAGCGGAAACACCGGGGAGCTGTTTTTT. Its protein is CASSWGTSGNTGELFF. The chain has TRBV5-1 and TRBJ2-2, with 8 positions matching TRBD2. Germline-derived CDR1 and CDR2 are SGHRS and YFSETQ. V was pared by 3 bases and J by 2 bases, with 6 bases of the junction left unmatched. This CDR3 has 16 residues.

This chain links TRBV2 with TRBJ2-2; maybe TRBD1 (6 bases). The length of the CDR3 is 13 residues. Germline V gene sequence: CDR1 SNHLY, CDR2 FYNNEI. V lost 7 bases and J lost 1, with 7 bases in between. DNA for the CDR3: TGTGCCAGCACGACAGGGAACACCGGGGAGCTGTTTTTT. Residues: CASTTGNTGELFF.

Only one count was recorded for this clone. The V and J genes are TRBV27 and TRBJ2-7; 7 nucleotides align to TRBD1. The CDR3 consists of 13 residues. V dropped 5 bases and J dropped 3; count of bases not matched to a gene: 4. Germline V gene lookup returns CDR1 MNHEY and CDR2 SMNVEV (reference sequence). CDR3 DNA: TGTGCCAGCAGTCGGACAGGCCTCTACGAGCAGTACTTC. This codes for CASSRTGLYEQYF.

The gene calls are TRBV4-2 and TRBJ1-1; tentatively, D is TRBD1 (5 bases). Trimming took off 2 bases at V and 6 bases at J, with 16 bases between the two ends. This CDR3 is 15 amino acids long. Germline lookup yields CDR1 LGHNA and CDR2 YNFKEQ. The CDR3 sequence is CASSQMGPGEAEAFF. The CDR3 coding sequence is TGTGCCAGCAGCCAAATGGGACCGGGGGAGGCTGAAGCTTTCTTT.

The V and J genes are TRBV5-1 and TRBJ1-1, with 8 bases identical to TRBD1. Germline CDR1 is SGHRS and CDR2 is YFSETQ. V gave up 3 bases and J gave up 5 bases; unmatched junction bases: 6. This CDR3 comprises 14 residues. This CDR3 reads CASSSGQVITEAFF. The CDR3 DNA follows: TGCGCCAGCAGCTCGGGACAGGTAATTACTGAAGCTTTCTTT.

The CDR3 nucleotides are TGTGCCATCAGCGGGACAGGTGGAATGGATGGCTACACCTTC. This translates into CAISGTGGMDGYTF. The V gene is TRBV10-3, the J gene TRBJ1-2, with TRBD1 matching over 8 bases. J lost 6 bases, V lost 6 bases, and 9 bases had no gene match. Germline values: CDR1 ENHRY, CDR2 SYGVKD. CDR3 size: 14 residues.

CDR3 coding DNA: TGTGCCACCAGCAGAGATCTGGGCGTTCAACCGGGGGCTTTCTTT. Its protein is CATSRDLGVQPGAFF. The chain has TRBV15 and TRBJ1-1, with D hard to call. V was clipped by 0 bases and J by 11 bases, with 19 bases between them. CDR3 length: 15 amino acids. Germline lookup yields CDR1 LNHNV and CDR2 YYDKDF (reference sequence).

The genes are TRBV6-5 and TRBJ1-1; D ambiguous. Germline CDR1 MNHEY, CDR2 SVGAGI. The CDR3 consists of 16 residues. Trimming shortened V by 1 base and J by 4 bases, and 16 bases separated the two germline ends. CDR3 DNA: TGTGCCAGCAGTTACTTCAACGGGATTTGGCTCACTGAAGCTTTCTTT. This gives the protein CASSYFNGIWLTEAFF.

The chain uses TRBV7-8 and TRBJ2-5; D not certain. CDR3 length equals 14 residues. Per germline, CDR1 SGHVS and CDR2 FQNEAQ. Trimming removed 3 bases from V and 1 base from J, with 9 bases in between. Here the CDR3 DNA reads TGTGCCAGCAGCTTGGTCACTGTCCAAGAGACCCAGTACTTC. It yields the protein CASSLVTVQETQYF. The whole variable domain, filled in from reference TRBV7-8 and TRBJ2-5, reads GAGVSQSPRYKVAKRGQDVALRCDPISGHVSLFWYQQALGQGPEFLTYFQNEAQLDKSGLPSDRFFAERPEGSVSTLKIQRTQQEDSAVYLCASSLVTVQETQYFGPGTRLLVL.

The V call is TRBV2, the J call TRBJ2-6; 9 nucleotides line up with TRBD1. The junction had 12 bases not matched to a gene; V was cut back by 7 bases and J by 5 bases. The germline V gene has CDR1 SNHLY and CDR2 FYNNEI. CDR3 length: 17 amino acids. As DNA, the CDR3 is TGTGCCAGCACCGCGGGACAGGGCGCTCGAAGGGCCAACGTCCTGACTTTC. Encoded protein: CASTAGQGARRANVLTF.

The chain recombines TRBV5-1 with TRBJ1-2; 9 nucleotides match TRBD1. This CDR3 contains 18 residues. V lost 3 bases and J lost 4; bases outside the gene matches: 16. Germline V lookup: CDR1 SGHRS, CDR2 YFSETQ. CDR3: CASSSSAGTGRNGYGYTF. CDR3 DNA: TGCGCCAGCAGCTCCTCAGCCGGGACAGGGCGCAATGGCTATGGCTACACCTTC. Based on the CDR3 plus reference TRBV5-1 and TRBJ1-2, the full variable domain is KAGVTQTPRYLIKTRGQQVTLSCSPISGHRSVSWYQQTPGQGLQFLFEYFSETQRNKGNFPGRFSGRQFSNSRSEMNVSTLELGDSALYLCASSSSAGTGRNGYGYTFGSGTRLTVV.

V gene TRBV19 combines with J gene TRBJ1-4; D is unresolved. Germline CDR1 and CDR2: LNHDA and SQIVND (reference sequence). Trimming removed 10 bases from V and 5 bases from J, with 11 bases in between. CDR3 length: 12 amino acids. The CDR3 spells CATLSGNEKLFF. The CDR3 DNA reads TGTGCCACCCTGTCGGGGAATGAAAAACTGTTTTTT.

V gene TRBV4-2 combines with J gene TRBJ2-7; D might be TRBD2 (6 bases). Germline loops: CDR1 LGHNA, CDR2 YNFKEQ. V lost 1 base to trimming and J lost 1 base, with 11 bases between them. The CDR3 is 15 residues long. As DNA, the CDR3 is TGTGCCAGCAGCCAAGCGCGGGACGTGTCCTACGAGCAGTACTTC. This encodes CASSQARDVSYEQYF.

DNA of the CDR3: TGTGCCAGCAGCGTTTACTCAGGGGGAGATTACGAGCAGTACTTC. As protein: CASSVYSGGDYEQYF. V and J are TRBV9 and TRBJ2-7, with 7 bases identical to TRBD1. CDR3 length: 15 amino acids. CDR1 SGDLS and CDR2 YYNGEE come from the germline V gene. V trimming: 2 bases; J trimming: 4 bases; junction bases outside the gene matches: 9.

The chain couples TRBV9 to TRBJ2-5; 8 nucleotides match TRBD2. The J segment lost 3 bases and the V segment lost 2 bases, leaving 3 bases of the junction unmatched. Germline V gene data show CDR1 as SGDLS and CDR2 as YYNGEE. This CDR3 comprises 14 residues. CDR3 residues: CASSVSGVEETQYF. In DNA, the CDR3 is TGTGCCAGCAGCGTTAGCGGGGTGGAAGAGACCCAGTACTTC.

This clone was picked up one time. The chain carries TRBV3-1 (or the pseudogene TRBV3-2) and TRBJ2-7; 7 nucleotides match TRBD2. The CDR3 consists of 13 residues. Trimming took 4 bases from V and 6 from J; bases not matched to a gene: 6. The germline gives CDR1 LGHDT, CDR2 YNNKEL (reference sequence). The CDR3, as DNA: TGTGCCAGCAGCCTAGGACTAGTGCGCGAGCAGTACTTC. Encoded protein: CASSLGLVREQYF.

Only one count was recorded for this clone. This chain joins TRBV7-9 and TRBJ2-2, with TRBD1 matching over 7 bases. The CDR3 spans 15 residues. The ends lost 4 bases at V and 7 bases at J; junction bases unmatched: 9. Germline lookup yields CDR1 SEHNR and CDR2 FQNEAQ (reference sequence). The CDR3 reads CASSSTRQGIGELFF. DNA of the CDR3: TGTGCCAGCAGCTCCACAAGACAGGGAATCGGGGAGCTGTTTTTT.

The V call is TRBV7-2, the J call TRBJ1-2, with D possibly being TRBD1 (5 bases). Germline-derived CDR1 and CDR2 are SGHTA and FQGNSA. Trimming took off 0 bases at V and 3 bases at J, with 11 bases between the two ends. The CDR3 extends over 15 amino acids. The CDR3 reads CASSLAPDSYYGYTF. The CDR3 DNA sequence: TGTGCCAGCAGCTTAGCCCCCGACAGCTACTATGGCTACACCTTC. Variable domain in full (rest from reference TRBV7-2 and TRBJ1-2): GAGVSQSPSNKVTEKGKDVELRCDPISGHTALYWYRQSLGQGLEFLIYFQGNSAPDKSGLPSDRFSAERTGGSVSTLTIQRTQQEDSAVYLCASSLAPDSYYGYTFGSGTRLTVV.

J is TRBJ1-1 and V is TRBV5-1; 7 bases match TRBD1. CDR3 length: 14 amino acids. Germline CDR1 SGHRS, CDR2 YFSETQ. Germline trimming cut 3 bases from V and 2 bases from J; bases unmatched to any gene: 4. CDR3 sequence reads: CASSSGQINTEAFF. CDR3 in DNA: TGCGCCAGCAGCTCGGGACAGATCAACACTGAAGCTTTCTTT.

Only one count was recorded for this clone. The chain has TRBV25-1 and TRBJ2-7; D not resolved. CDR3 length equals 10 residues. V lost 10 bases, J lost 5 bases, and 9 bases lay in between. The germline V gene has CDR1 MGHDK and CDR2 SYGVNS. CDR3 nucleotide sequence: TGTGCCACCCAGTCCGACGAGCAGTACTTC. Translated: CATQSDEQYF.

By share of the sample, this clone is medium-sized. V gene TRBV7-9 combines with J gene TRBJ1-3; no reliable D call. The CDR3 is 11 amino acids. The germline CDR1 and CDR2 sequences are SEHNR and FQNEAQ (reference sequence). Trimming left V 5 bases short and J 8 bases short, with 7 bases between. The CDR3 nucleotides are TGTGCCAGCAGCCTCGGAGACACCATATATTTT. This encodes CASSLGDTIYF.

V is TRBV11-2 and J is TRBJ1-3, with D uncertain. The CDR3 has 15 residues. The germline V gene has CDR1 SGHAT and CDR2 FQNNGV. Trimming took 0 bases from V and 4 from J, leaving 10 bases between them. DNA for the CDR3: TGTGCCAGCAGCTTAGATCCCAGATCGGGAAACACCATATATTTT. Protein: CASSLDPRSGNTIYF.

The V call is TRBV5-5, the J call TRBJ2-7, with 9 bases fitting TRBD1. CDR3 size: 14 residues. Trimming took 5 bases from V and 0 from J; bases not matched to a gene: 3. The germline V gene encodes CDR1 SGHKS and CDR2 YYEKEE (reference sequence). The CDR3 here is CASRRQGGSYEQYF. In DNA form, the CDR3 reads TGTGCCAGCAGGAGACAGGGGGGCTCCTACGAGCAGTACTTC.

The rearrangement uses TRBV5-1 and TRBJ2-2; D remains unclear. Germline lookup yields CDR1 SGHRS and CDR2 YFSETQ. With 1 base removed from V and 7 bases from J, the gap between germline ends came to 8 bases. This CDR3 region has 13 residues. Written as DNA, the CDR3 is TGCGCCAGCAGCTTGACTGGCGGCGGGGAGCTGTTTTTT. Translating gives CASSLTGGGELFF.

This chain connects TRBV9 to TRBJ2-1; 9 positions match TRBD2. With 0 bases clipped from V and 3 bases from J, the junction kept 4 bases outside the gene matches. The CDR3 consists of 16 residues. Per germline, CDR1 SGDLS and CDR2 YYNGEE. CDR3 protein: CASSVGLAGFYNEQFF. The DNA of the CDR3 is TGTGCCAGCAGCGTAGGGCTAGCGGGGTTCTACAATGAGCAGTTCTTC.